The 25 T cell receptor beta chains given below trace back to one sample, sequenced in a study of blood T cell repertoires in COVID-19. Sequencing used immunoSEQ multiplex PCR; TCRdb keeps in-frame clones, though not all of them. This table holds around 29,000 clones, less than 90% found once. The source material was peripheral blood. These receptors were collected from a man aged 70 or older with active COVID-19.

The J gene is TRBJ1-3, the V gene TRBV7-2; 10 nucleotides line up with TRBD1. V was pared by 3 bases and J by 0 bases, with 5 bases of the junction left unmatched. The CDR3 is made up of 17 amino acids. Germline loops: CDR1 SGHTA, CDR2 FQGNSA. Written as DNA, the CDR3 is TGTGCCAGCAGCTTGATGGGACAGGGGTTCTCTGGAAACACCATATATTTT. Amino acids: CASSLMGQGFSGNTIYF.

The chain couples TRBV5-1 to TRBJ2-5, with TRBD2 as a possible D gene (7 bases). CDR3 length equals 19 residues. Germline V gene data show CDR1 as SGHRS and CDR2 as YFSETQ. The V gene lost 4 bases and the J gene lost 0 bases, with 25 bases spanning the gap. CDR3 sequence (DNA): TGCGCCAGCAGCCGCCCAGGGGCGGGAGAAGAGGGCTACCAAGAGACCCAGTACTTC. Translation: CASSRPGAGEEGYQETQYF.

The chain carries TRBV3-1 (or the pseudogene TRBV3-2) and TRBJ2-5; tentative D call: TRBD2 (6 bases). CDR1 and CDR2 (germline): LGHDT, YNNKEL (reference sequence). Trimming pared 3 bases from V and 5 bases from J, leaving 19 bases between. CDR3 length: 16 amino acids. This CDR3 reads CASSHFGSPTSETQYF. The CDR3, as DNA: TGTGCCAGCAGCCACTTCGGGAGTCCGACTTCGGAGACCCAGTACTTC.

The rearrangement joins TRBV30 to TRBJ2-7; no reliable D call. This CDR3 contains 12 residues. The V gene's germline CDR1 is GTSNPN and CDR2 SVGIG (reference sequence). V was cut by 3 bases and J by 7 bases, with 13 bases left in between. The chain's CDR3 is CAWRSLRVEQYF. In nucleotides, the CDR3 is TGTGCCTGGAGGTCGTTACGAGTTGAGCAGTACTTC.

The chain couples TRBV20-1 to TRBJ1-1, with a possible D match to TRBD1 (5 bases). CDR1 and CDR2 from the germline V gene are DFQATT and SNEGSKA (reference sequence). V lost 3 bases and J lost 2, with 19 bases in between. There are 16 residues in the CDR3. The CDR3 loop is CSASRTGFSHNTEAFF. As DNA, the CDR3 is TGCAGTGCTAGTCGAACAGGATTTTCGCACAACACTGAAGCTTTCTTT.

The chain has TRBV5-4 and TRBJ1-1, with D possibly being TRBD1 (5 bases). V shed 4 bases and J shed 4 bases, with 14 bases lying between them. Per the germline V gene, CDR1 is SGHNT and CDR2 is YYREEE (reference sequence). This CDR3 comprises 14 residues. The CDR3 nucleotides read TGTGCCAGCAGCCATGGCGGGGGTACCACTGAAGCTTTCTTT. It is translated as CASSHGGGTTEAFF. The variable domain in full, completed from reference TRBV5-4 and TRBJ1-1, reads ETGVTQSPTHLIKTRGQQVTLRCSSQSGHNTVSWYQQALGQGPQFIFQYYREEENGRGNFPPRFSGLQFPNYSSELNVNALELDDSALYLCASSHGGGTTEAFFGQGTRLTVV.

The CDR3 nucleotides are TGCAGCGTTGCGCGGGGTGTCGGTGAAAAACTGTTTTTT. Encoded protein: CSVARGVGEKLFF. V is TRBV29-1 and J is TRBJ1-4; D not certain. Germline CDR1 SQVTM, CDR2 ANQGSEA. The CDR3 consists of 13 residues. V lost 4 bases, J lost 7 bases, and 13 bases lay in between.

The gene calls are TRBV5-1 and TRBJ2-3; 10 positions agree with TRBD1. There are 14 residues in the CDR3. The ends lost 4 bases at V and 3 bases at J; junction bases unmatched: 2. Germline V gives CDR1 SGHRS, CDR2 YFSETQ. This chain's CDR3 is CASSPGQGTDTQYF. In nucleotides, the CDR3 is TGCGCCAGCAGCCCGGGACAGGGGACAGATACGCAGTATTTT.

This clone has just one count. Here the CDR3 reads CASSRLAGTQETQYF. The CDR3 nucleotides are TGTGCCAGCAGTAGACTAGCGGGGACTCAAGAGACCCAGTACTTC. The chain uses TRBV6-5 and TRBJ2-5; 11 nucleotides align to TRBD2. The CDR3 loop spans 15 amino acids. Trimming cost V 5 bases and J 2 bases; bases outside gene matches: 4. Germline V gene data show CDR1 as MNHEY and CDR2 as SVGAGI.

The chain joins TRBV7-8 to TRBJ1-5; D remains ambiguous. This CDR3 contains 14 residues. V was pared by 2 bases and J by 2 bases, with 7 bases between. Per germline, CDR1 SGHVS and CDR2 FQNEAQ. CDR3 in amino acids: CASSLRVGNQPQHF. CDR3 coding DNA: TGTGCCAGCAGCTTACGGGTGGGCAATCAGCCCCAGCATTTT.

The V call is TRBV12-5, the J call TRBJ2-1; unclear D gene. The V gene lost 1 base and the J gene lost 4 bases, with 5 bases spanning the gap. Germline V gives CDR1 LGHNT, CDR2 FRNRAP. The CDR3 is made up of 13 amino acids. The CDR3 sequence: CASGLGAYNEQFF. The CDR3 DNA sequence: TGTGCTAGTGGTTTGGGTGCGTACAATGAGCAGTTCTTC.

The chain has TRBV30 and TRBJ2-1; 9 bases are a match to TRBD2. The J segment lost 10 bases and the V segment lost 1 base, leaving 2 bases of the junction unmatched. This CDR3 has 12 residues. Germline-derived CDR1 and CDR2 are GTSNPN and SVGIG (reference sequence). CDR3 region: CAWSGAGGEQFF. Written as DNA, the CDR3 is TGTGCCTGGAGTGGGGCGGGAGGGGAGCAGTTCTTC. Full variable domain (remainder filled in from reference TRBV30 and TRBJ2-1): SQTIHQWPATLVQPVGSPLSLECTVEGTSNPNLYWYRQAAGRGLQLLFYSVGIGQISSEVPQNLSASRPQDRQFILSSKKLLLSDSGFYLCAWSGAGGEQFFGPGTRLTVL.

The V call is TRBV12-3 or TRBV12-4, the J call TRBJ2-7, with D perhaps TRBD2 (6 bases). The ends were cut back, 6 bases at V and 3 bases at J, with 9 bases in the middle. This CDR3 has 12 residues. This CDR3 is CASSPGLYEQYF. In DNA, the CDR3 is TGTGCCAGCAGCCCGGGACTCTACGAGCAGTACTTC.

A single count supports this clone. The CDR3 nucleotides read TGCGCCAGCAGCTCCACCGGGACAGGGGAGGAGACCCAGTACTTC. Residues: CASSSTGTGEETQYF. The chain links TRBV4-1 to TRBJ2-5; TRBD1 matches 10 bases. The ends lost 5 bases at V and 5 bases at J; junction bases unmatched: 8. In germline, CDR1 is MGHRA, CDR2 YSYEKL. The CDR3 runs to 15 residues.

On this clone itself: Additional DNA sequences in this sample encode the identical CDR3. The chain carries TRBV27 and TRBJ1-2; the match to TRBD1 covers 7 bases. J was trimmed by 11 bases and V by 6 bases; bases with no gene match: 12. The CDR3 totals 13 residues. Germline CDR1 and CDR2: MNHEY and SMNVEV (reference sequence). The CDR3 here is CASSFRTGQGYTF. CDR3 DNA sequence: TGTGCCAGCAGCTTTAGGACAGGTCAGGGATACACCTTC.

This chain joins TRBV30 and TRBJ1-1; tentative D call: TRBD1 (6 bases). Germline CDR1 GTSNPN, CDR2 SVGIG (reference sequence). V was cut by 0 bases and J by 7 bases, with 18 bases left in between. This CDR3 has 15 amino acids. Written as DNA, the CDR3 is TGTGCCTGGAGTGTACTCTCTGAGACAGGCTATGAAGCTTTCTTT. This codes for CAWSVLSETGYEAFF.

V and J are TRBV27 and TRBJ2-7; 7 positions agree with TRBD1. There are 14 residues in the CDR3. V lost 4 bases, J lost 3 bases, and 6 bases stayed unmatched. Germline assignment: CDR1 MNHEY and CDR2 SMNVEV (reference sequence). Here the CDR3 DNA reads TGTGCCAGCAGTTCCGGGACAGCTGTCTACGAGCAGTACTTC. Its protein product is CASSSGTAVYEQYF.

The chain joins TRBV5-1 to TRBJ1-1; 7 bases line up with TRBD1. The CDR3 contains 13 residues. With 4 bases clipped from V and 10 bases from J, the junction kept 10 bases outside the gene matches. The germline CDR1 and CDR2 sequences are SGHRS and YFSETQ. Here the CDR3 DNA reads TGCGCCAGCAGCCTACAAACCACAGGGGTAGCTTTCTTT. Its translation: CASSLQTTGVAFF.

The chain links TRBV7-9 to TRBJ1-2, with unresolved D. CDR1 and CDR2 (germline): SEHNR, FQNEAQ (reference sequence). CDR3 length: 15 amino acids. V lost 4 bases, J lost 7 bases, and 19 bases lay in between. CDR3 nucleotide sequence: TGTGCCAGCAGCTGGCGGTCTCAACCGAGAGGTGGCTACACCTTC. Encoded protein: CASSWRSQPRGGYTF.

The chain has TRBV28 and TRBJ1-6, with D tentatively TRBD1 (5 bases). This CDR3 region has 16 residues. Trimming removed 2 bases at V and 0 bases at J, with 8 bases between. CDR1 and CDR2 (germline): MDHEN, SYDVKM. In DNA, the CDR3 is TGTGCCAGCAGTTTAGCGGGGGGCTCCTATAATTCACCCCTCCACTTT. Its protein product is CASSLAGGSYNSPLHF.

This sequence joins TRBV4-1 and TRBJ2-5; 8 bases fit TRBD2. Germline assignment: CDR1 MGHRA and CDR2 YSYEKL. The CDR3 runs to 17 residues. The V segment lost 1 base and the J segment 3 bases; nucleotides outside the gene matches: 10. CDR3 in DNA: TGCGCCAGCAGCCAAGGCACCGGGACTAGTTTAAAAGAGACCCAGTACTTC. This codes for CASSQGTGTSLKETQYF.

The chain links TRBV6-5 to TRBJ1-3, with 7 bases fitting TRBD1. Germline V CDR1 and CDR2: MNHEY, SVGAGI. V dropped 8 bases and J dropped 2; count of bases not matched to a gene: 9. The CDR3 has 15 amino acids. The CDR3 DNA follows: TGTGCCAGCCGTCCTCGGGGACAGCCTGGAAACACCATATATTTT. Its translation is CASRPRGQPGNTIYF.

Only a few counts were recorded for this clone. The chain links TRBV25-1 to TRBJ2-1; 11 nucleotides align to TRBD2. The CDR3 has 14 amino acids. V shed 4 bases and J 7 bases; nucleotides not matched to a gene: 3. Germline loops: CDR1 MGHDK, CDR2 SYGVNS. The CDR3 coding sequence is TGTGCCAGCAGTGTAGCGGGAGGGGGGAATGAGCAGTTCTTC. Translating it yields CASSVAGGGNEQFF.

In its sample, this clone was seen once. The chain joins TRBV10-3 to TRBJ1-1; D might be TRBD1 (6 bases). The CDR3 extends over 12 amino acids. Germline CDR1 and CDR2: ENHRY and SYGVKD. V was clipped by 10 bases and J by 3 bases, with 12 bases between them. DNA of the CDR3: TGTGCCACTACGGACAGTTACACTGAAGCTTTCTTT. Translation: CATTDSYTEAFF.

The CDR3 is CASSLYTGGIQETQYF. The CDR3 region has the DNA TGTGCCAGCAGCTTGTACACGGGGGGGATCCAAGAGACCCAGTACTTC. V and J are TRBV5-4 and TRBJ2-5, with 8 bases fitting TRBD2. The CDR3 spans 16 residues. CDR1 and CDR2 from the germline V gene are SGHNT and YYREEE (reference sequence). With 1 base clipped from V and 1 base from J, the junction kept 6 bases outside the gene matches.